This passage covers 32 T cell receptor beta chains from one sample sequenced in a study of early T cells in non-severe SARS-CoV-2 infection. TCRdb passed the 5' RACE reads through MiXCR, listing each CDR3 protein once. The sample consists of roughly 16,000 distinct CDR3 sequences, around 5.1% of them appearing once. Sequenced input: whole blood. All receptors come from an adult who was a healthcare worker with PCR-confirmed SARS-CoV-2 infection or an uninfected control (not recorded which).

The sample holds many counts of this clonotype. In DNA, the CDR3 is TGTGCCAGCGCGAGCGGGAGGGCCGTTACAGATACGCAGTATTTT. This sequence encodes CASASGRAVTDTQYF. The chain is built from TRBV5-4 and TRBJ2-3; TRBD2 matches at 10 bases. The length of the CDR3 is 15 residues. Germline trimming cut 7 bases from V and 3 bases from J; bases unmatched to any gene: 8. Germline values: CDR1 SGHNT, CDR2 YYREEE (reference sequence).

This clonotype was observed at least ten times. The chain is built from TRBV20-1 and TRBJ1-5; unclear D gene. The CDR3 is 14 residues long. Germline V CDR1 and CDR2: DFQATT, SNEGSKA (reference sequence). The CDR3 here is CSPRDGNSNQPQHF. The CDR3 DNA reads as TGCAGCCCGAGGGATGGGAATAGCAATCAGCCCCAGCATTTT.

The table lists this clonotype with many counts. V is TRBV7-2 and J is TRBJ2-5; 11 bases are shared with TRBD2. The CDR3 has 16 residues. Germline V CDR1 and CDR2: SGHTA, FQGNSA. V gave up 3 bases and J gave up 2 bases; unmatched junction bases: 5. The CDR3, as DNA: TGTGCCAGCAGCTTCCGGGGACTAGCGGATCAAGAGACCCAGTACTTC. It is translated as CASSFRGLADQETQYF.

Many counts were recorded for this clonotype. The rearrangement links TRBV19 to TRBJ1-5, with TRBD1 matching 8 bases. Germline V gives CDR1 LNHDA, CDR2 SQIVND (reference sequence). This CDR3 contains 13 residues. J lost 4 bases, V lost 7 bases, and 3 bases had no gene match. The CDR3: CASKGTGNQPQHF. For the CDR3, the DNA is TGTGCCAGTAAAGGGACAGGTAATCAGCCCCAGCATTTT.

The V and J genes are TRBV6-6 and TRBJ2-5; unclear D gene. This CDR3 region has 14 residues. Per the germline V gene, CDR1 is MNHNY and CDR2 is SVGAGI (reference sequence). V was clipped by 7 bases and J by 4 bases, with 16 bases between them. The CDR3 region is CASTISLPRETQYF. As DNA, the CDR3 is TGTGCCAGCACCATAAGTCTCCCCAGAGAGACCCAGTACTTC.

This clonotype was counted at least ten times. The chain couples TRBV5-4 to TRBJ1-1; D remains ambiguous. V was trimmed by 2 bases and J by 4 bases, leaving 18 bases between them. The germline CDR1 and CDR2 sequences are SGHNT and YYREEE (reference sequence). The CDR3 has 16 amino acids. CDR3 sequence (DNA): TGTGCCAGCAGCTTCCTCGCGGGGATAGGGCCCACTGAAGCTTTCTTT. This codes for CASSFLAGIGPTEAFF.

By sample share, this clonotype is medium-sized. The V and J genes are TRBV15 and TRBJ1-1, with no clear D. Trimming took 3 bases from V and 0 from J, leaving 5 bases between them. Looked up from germline, CDR1 is LNHNV and CDR2 is YYDKDF (reference sequence). This CDR3 has 13 residues. The CDR3: CATSRALNTEAFF. The CDR3 nucleotides read TGTGCCACCAGCAGGGCACTGAACACTGAAGCTTTCTTT.

The gene calls are TRBV7-3 and TRBJ2-3; 14 bases are shared with TRBD2. This CDR3 region has 16 residues. With 4 bases clipped from V and 4 bases from J, the junction kept 4 bases outside the gene matches. Germline CDR1 is SGHTA and CDR2 is FQGTGA. The CDR3 DNA reads as TGTGCCAGCAGCTCTGGACTAGCGGGAGGCCCAGATACGCAGTATTTT. Its translation is CASSSGLAGGPDTQYF.

The CDR3 DNA reads TGTGCCAGCAGCCACCCGACGGATAACTATGGCTACACCTTC. It specifies CASSHPTDNYGYTF. V is TRBV11-2 and J is TRBJ1-2, with D uncertain. In germline, CDR1 is SGHAT, CDR2 FQNNGV. The CDR3 covers 14 residues. Deletions cut 5 bases from V and 1 base from J, with 11 bases between.

DNA for the CDR3: TGTGCCAGCAAACTACGGGCTAACTATGGCTACACCTTC. Protein product: CASKLRANYGYTF. This rearrangement joins TRBV27 to TRBJ1-2; D is unclear. Trimming removed 7 bases from V and 0 bases from J, with 9 bases in between. CDR1 is MNHEY, CDR2 SMNVEV, per germline (reference sequence). This CDR3 region has 13 residues.

Turning to this clonotype: This CDR3 is missing its conserved last phenylalanine or tryptophan, likely due to a read error. The rearrangement joins TRBV5-6 to TRBJ1-1; D unclear. From germline, CDR1 is SGHDT and CDR2 YYEEEE. The CDR3 consists of 13 residues. Trimming left V 6 bases short and J 0 bases short, with 9 bases between. DNA for the CDR3: TGTGCCAGCACCCCGCGGCTGAACACTGAAGCTTTCTCT. Encoded protein: CASTPRLNTEAFS.

This clonotype was seen ten or more times. This chain links TRBV29-1 with TRBJ1-1, with D perhaps matching TRBD1 (6 bases). The V and J ends lost 4 bases and 1 base respectively, with 16 bases between them. The V gene's germline CDR1 is SQVTM and CDR2 ANQGSEA. The CDR3 spans 15 residues. The CDR3 reads CSVAQGLTGNTEAFF. Written as DNA, the CDR3 is TGCAGCGTTGCTCAGGGGTTAACCGGGAACACTGAAGCTTTCTTT.

This clonotype ranks as medium-sized. This chain uses TRBV12-3 or TRBV12-4 with TRBJ1-5; D is ambiguous. V was trimmed by 3 bases and J by 2 bases, leaving 14 bases between them. The length of the CDR3 is 16 residues. CDR3 protein: CASSLQGSPRNQPQHF. The CDR3 nucleotides read TGTGCCAGCAGTTTGCAAGGGTCCCCCCGCAATCAGCCCCAGCATTTT.

In its sample, this clonotype is medium-sized. The chain uses TRBV7-2 and TRBJ1-2, with D unresolved. Between the trimmed V and J ends, which lost 2 bases and 5 bases, there was a span of 18 bases. This CDR3 has 16 residues. The germline V gene has CDR1 SGHTA and CDR2 FQGNSA. The CDR3 DNA reads TGTGCCAGCAGCTTACTGGGAGACCCGATCCTTTATGGCTACACCTTC. It is translated as CASSLLGDPILYGYTF.

This clonotype was recorded many times. The V gene is TRBV4-1, the J gene TRBJ2-7; 10 bases are a match to TRBD1. Trimming removed 0 bases from V and 3 bases from J; junction bases left unmatched: 8. This CDR3 is built from 17 residues. CDR1 is MGHRA and CDR2 is YSYEKL in the germline V gene. The CDR3, as DNA: TGCGCCAGCAGCCAAGATGCGCGAGGGGACAGGGGCTACGAGCAGTACTTC. Protein sequence: CASSQDARGDRGYEQYF.

Only a few counts were recorded for this clonotype. The chain employs TRBV30 and TRBJ1-3; D remains unclear. Germline assignment: CDR1 GTSNPN and CDR2 SVGIG (reference sequence). The CDR3 contains 11 residues. V shed 5 bases and J shed 9 bases, with 11 bases lying between them. The CDR3 protein is CAWGPGPTIYF. The CDR3 nucleotides read TGTGCCTGGGGGCCAGGACCCACCATATATTTT.

By its share, this clonotype is medium-sized (0.01 to 0.1%). J is TRBJ2-1 and V is TRBV13, with D tentatively TRBD1 (6 bases). Trimming removed 5 bases from V and 9 bases from J, with 8 bases in between. The CDR3 loop spans 11 amino acids. Looked up from germline, CDR1 is PRHDT and CDR2 is FYEKMQ (reference sequence). CDR3 amino acids: CASSTGSEQFF. For the CDR3, the DNA is TGTGCCAGCAGCACAGGGTCTGAGCAGTTCTTC.

The chain employs TRBV5-1 and TRBJ1-2; D gene ambiguous. Germline-derived CDR1 and CDR2 are SGHRS and YFSETQ. The V end lost 2 bases, the J end lost 0 bases, and 8 bases lay between the germline ends. The CDR3 loop spans 14 amino acids. The chain's CDR3 is CASSFGGTNYGYTF. CDR3 bases: TGCGCCAGCAGCTTTGGCGGTACTAACTATGGCTACACCTTC.

This clonotype was counted ten times or more. The chain recombines TRBV29-1 with TRBJ2-1; 13 bases agree with TRBD2. Germline V gives CDR1 SQVTM, CDR2 ANQGSEA. J was trimmed by 0 bases and V by 6 bases; bases with no gene match: 20. The CDR3 sequence is 21 residues long. The CDR3 region is CSVVPPKLLAGGISSYNEQFF. The CDR3 nucleotides read TGCAGCGTCGTTCCGCCAAAGTTACTAGCGGGAGGGATAAGCTCCTACAATGAGCAGTTCTTC.

This clonotype has a handful of counts. This chain links TRBV29-1 with TRBJ2-7; 10 bases map to TRBD1. The CDR3 covers 14 residues. The V gene's germline CDR1 is SQVTM and CDR2 ANQGSEA. V gave up 5 bases and J gave up 2 bases; unmatched junction bases: 6. This chain's CDR3 is CSVSQGQGAYEQYV. The CDR3 DNA reads as TGCAGCGTTTCCCAAGGACAGGGGGCCTACGAGCAGTACGTC.

This clonotype showed up many times. This chain connects TRBV9 to TRBJ2-2, with a tentative D call TRBD2 (7 bases). CDR1 and CDR2 (germline): SGDLS, YYNGEE. The CDR3 extends over 13 amino acids. Trimming left V 1 base short and J 11 bases short, with 12 bases between. The CDR3 is CASSVTGGGELFF. As DNA, the CDR3 is TGTGCCAGCAGCGTAACCGGCGGGGGCGAGCTGTTTTTT.

This clonotype was counted many times. The chain is built from TRBV11-3 and TRBJ2-2; the D call may be TRBD1 or TRBD2 (6 bases each). V lost 2 bases to trimming and J lost 7 bases, with 11 bases between them. Germline V lookup: CDR1 SGHNT, CDR2 YENEEA. This CDR3 is 14 amino acids long. CDR3 nucleotide sequence: TGTGCCAGCAGCTTAACGGGGGCCGGCGGGGAGCTGTTTTTT. Protein sequence: CASSLTGAGGELFF.

A few counts support this clonotype. This rearrangement joins TRBV11-3 to TRBJ2-5; D is unclear. CDR3 length: 13 amino acids. In germline, CDR1 is SGHNT, CDR2 YENEEA. V was shortened by 3 bases and J by 2 bases, with 7 bases between the two germline ends. DNA for the CDR3: TGTGCCAGCAGCTTGCCGGATCAAGAGACCCAGTACTTC. Encoded protein: CASSLPDQETQYF.

Many counts were recorded for this clonotype. This chain connects TRBV24-1 to TRBJ2-1; the D gene is possibly TRBD2 (5 bases). This CDR3 region has 17 residues. Germline-derived CDR1 and CDR2 are KGHDR and SFDVKD. Trimming cost V 5 bases and J 4 bases, with 20 bases left between them. CDR3 sequence: CATSAPPGTTIYNEQFF. The DNA of the CDR3 is TGTGCCACCAGTGCCCCTCCGGGAACTACTATATACAATGAGCAGTTCTTC.

This clonotype qualifies as medium-sized (0.01 to 0.1%). The rearrangement joins TRBV27 to TRBJ2-1, with 9 bases fitting TRBD2. The V gene end was trimmed by 4 bases and the J gene end by 8 bases; junction bases not matched to a gene: 9. The CDR3 is 15 residues long. Germline lookup yields CDR1 MNHEY and CDR2 SMNVEV (reference sequence). CDR3 loop: CASSSGLALGDEQFF. The CDR3 DNA reads TGTGCCAGCAGTTCGGGACTAGCCCTTGGTGATGAGCAGTTCTTC.

This rearrangement joins TRBV7-9 to TRBJ2-5; D ambiguous. Germline V lookup: CDR1 SEHNR, CDR2 FQNEAQ (reference sequence). The V end lost 0 bases, the J end lost 3 bases, and 8 bases lay between the germline ends. The CDR3 runs 14 residues. The CDR3 loop is CASSLAGKEETQYF. CDR3 DNA: TGTGCCAGCAGCTTAGCGGGCAAAGAAGAGACCCAGTACTTC.

This clonotype came up many times. The gene calls are TRBV25-1 and TRBJ2-3, with 11 nucleotides matching TRBD2. The CDR3 covers 16 residues. Germline V gene sequence: CDR1 MGHDK, CDR2 SYGVNS. V lost 7 bases to trimming and J lost 2 bases; unmatched junction nucleotides: 8. The CDR3 DNA reads TGTGCCAGCACTCCAGGGACTAGCGGCAACACAGATACGCAGTATTTT. It translates to CASTPGTSGNTDTQYF.

This clonotype was detected a few times. The chain links TRBV6-5 to TRBJ2-3, with TRBD2 identical over 10 bases. J was trimmed by 2 bases and V by 6 bases; bases with no gene match: 5. CDR1 is MNHEY and CDR2 is SVGAGI in the germline V gene. CDR3 size: 15 residues. This chain's CDR3 is CASRSSGRATDTQYF. CDR3 bases: TGTGCCAGCAGATCCAGCGGGAGGGCCACAGATACGCAGTATTTT.

Within the sample, this clonotype is medium-sized (0.01 to 0.1%). The rearrangement links TRBV20-1 to TRBJ2-7, with 11 bases lining up with TRBD2. Germline V gene lookup returns CDR1 DFQATT and CDR2 SNEGSKA (reference sequence). The junction had 9 bases not matched to a gene; V was cut back by 6 bases and J by 2 bases. There are 15 residues in the CDR3. CDR3 sequence reads: CSARGTSGPAYEQYF. The DNA for the CDR3 is TGCAGTGCCCGAGGGACTAGCGGACCAGCCTACGAGCAGTACTTC.

This clonotype has ten or more counts. The rearrangement links TRBV28 to TRBJ1-2, with unresolved D. Germline V gene data show CDR1 as MDHEN and CDR2 as SYDVKM. Trimming shortened V by 4 bases and J by 0 bases, and 9 bases separated the two germline ends. The CDR3 sequence is 14 residues long. The chain's CDR3 is CASSSAASNYGYTF. CDR3 sequence (DNA): TGTGCCAGCAGTTCCGCGGCCTCTAACTATGGCTACACCTTC.

This clonotype turned up a few times. CDR3 sequence (DNA): TGTGCCTGGAGTAGGGACAGGCTGAATAATTCACCCCTCCACTTT. Amino acid sequence: CAWSRDRLNNSPLHF. The rearrangement uses TRBV30 and TRBJ1-6, with 8 bases that match TRBD1. Germline CDR1 and CDR2: GTSNPN and SVGIG (reference sequence). The trim removed 2 bases at V and 5 bases at J, leaving 5 bases unmatched. CDR3 size: 15 residues. Drawing the rest from reference TRBV30 and TRBJ1-6, the complete variable domain is SQTIHQWPATLVQPVGSPLSLECTVEGTSNPNLYWYRQAAGRGLQLLFYSVGIGQISSEVPQNLSASRPQDRQFILSSKKLLLSDSGFYLCAWSRDRLNNSPLHFGNGTRLTVT.

This clonotype was observed many times. The chain uses TRBV11-2 and TRBJ1-1; tentative D call: TRBD1 (6 bases). The CDR3 contains 15 residues. CDR1 and CDR2 from the germline V gene are SGHAT and FQNNGV. Trimming took 1 base from V and 0 from J, leaving 9 bases between them. This CDR3 reads CASSLAGTMNTEAFF. CDR3 DNA: TGTGCCAGCAGCTTAGCGGGGACAATGAACACTGAAGCTTTCTTT.